A single sample is the source of the 27 T cell receptor beta chains below, sequenced in a study of T-cell memory formation after mild COVID-19. TCRdb re-derived calls from the 5' RACE reads in MiXCR, one entry per CDR3 protein. The sample carries 500,000 to 600,000 distinct CDR3 sequences, about a sixth recorded once. The sequenced sample was PBMCs or a T cell subset sorted from them (not recorded which). These receptors originate from an adult woman who had mild COVID-19 (a few samples of this study predate the infection). Cell type and time point are not known.

This clonotype was found many times. An end of the junction differs from the germline gene, which may be a read error. The chain uses TRBV5-1 and TRBJ2-7, with 8 bases matching TRBD2. From germline, CDR1 is SGHRS and CDR2 YFSETQ. The CDR3 totals 15 residues. The CDR3 nucleotides are TGTGCCAGCAGCTTAACTAGCGGCTCCTCCTACGAGCAGTACTTC. Protein: CASSLTSGSSYEQYF.

This clonotype was detected only a few times. The chain employs TRBV29-1 and TRBJ2-7; D uncertain. Germline-derived CDR1 and CDR2 are SQVTM and ANQGSEA. This CDR3 contains 16 residues. V was shortened by 7 bases and J by 5 bases, with 27 bases between the two germline ends. The CDR3 reads CSAERSWAIWVDEQYF. CDR3 nucleotide sequence: TGCAGCGCGGAGAGGTCGTGGGCCATATGGGTTGACGAGCAGTACTTC.

This clonotype was seen repeatedly, ten times or more. The V call is TRBV14, the J call TRBJ2-7; D unresolved. CDR1 and CDR2 (germline): SGHDN, FVKESK. Trimming removed 3 bases at V and 7 bases at J, with 16 bases between. The CDR3 runs to 14 residues. The DNA of the CDR3 is TGTGCCAGCAGCCAGGACCCCACCTGGGAAGAGCAGTACTTC. It is translated as CASSQDPTWEEQYF. Full variable domain (rest looked up from reference TRBV14 and TRBJ2-7): EAGVTQFPSHSVIEKGQTVTLRCDPISGHDNLYWYRRVMGKEIKFLLHFVKESKQDESGMPNNRFLAERTGGTYSTLKVQPAELEDSGVYFCASSQDPTWEEQYFGPGTRLTVT.

This clonotype turned up a few times. V and J are TRBV29-1 and TRBJ2-1; D unresolved. The CDR3 spans 12 residues. V was shortened by 4 bases and J by 9 bases, with 13 bases between the two germline ends. CDR1 SQVTM and CDR2 ANQGSEA come from the germline V gene. CDR3 bases: TGCAGCGTTGGCCCCCTCGTGGGTGAGCAGTTCTTC. This translates into CSVGPLVGEQFF.

The DNA for the CDR3 is TGTGCCAGCAGTTCCGGGACGGCCTTTGGCTACACCTTC. Translation: CASSSGTAFGYTF. The V call is TRBV6-5, the J call TRBJ1-2; possible D gene TRBD1, 5 bases. V lost 4 bases to trimming and J lost 7 bases, with 13 bases between them. The germline CDR1 and CDR2 sequences are MNHEY and SVGAGI. This CDR3 contains 13 residues.

This clonotype occurred a few times. The chain couples TRBV24-1 to TRBJ2-7, with 8 positions matching TRBD2. The CDR3 contains 15 residues. With 4 bases clipped from V and 3 bases from J, the junction kept 7 bases outside the gene matches. From germline, CDR1 is KGHDR and CDR2 SFDVKD. The CDR3 DNA reads TGTGCCACCAGTGAATCTTCCGGGACTAGCTACGAGCAGTACTTC. Its protein product is CATSESSGTSYEQYF.

This rearrangement joins TRBV5-6 to TRBJ2-1, with 8 bases lining up with TRBD2. The CDR3 consists of 16 residues. With 0 bases clipped from V and 4 bases from J, the junction kept 6 bases outside the gene matches. Germline V CDR1 and CDR2: SGHDT, YYEEEE. The CDR3 region is CASSLGVAGLYNEQFF. As DNA, the CDR3 is TGTGCCAGCAGCTTGGGTGTAGCGGGGTTATACAATGAGCAGTTCTTC.

This rearrangement joins TRBV18 to TRBJ2-3; 10 bases match TRBD2. The CDR3 has 17 residues. CDR1 is KGHSH and CDR2 is LQKENI in the germline V gene. V shed 0 bases and J 2 bases; nucleotides not matched to a gene: 5. In DNA form, the CDR3 reads TGTGCCAGCTCACCACCGAATAGCGGGGGGTACACAGATACGCAGTATTTT. It encodes CASSPPNSGGYTDTQYF. Variable domain in full (rest from reference TRBV18 and TRBJ2-3): NAGVMQNPRHLVRRRGQEARLRCSPMKGHSHVYWYRQLPEEGLKFMVYLQKENIIDESGMPKERFSAEFPKEGPSILRIQQVVRGDSAAYFCASSPPNSGGYTDTQYFGPGTRLTVL.

This clonotype was seen a few times. V is TRBV5-1 and J is TRBJ2-7, with 8 nucleotides matching TRBD1. Germline CDR1 is SGHRS and CDR2 is YFSETQ. CDR3 length: 14 amino acids. V trimming: 4 bases; J trimming: 6 bases; junction bases outside the gene matches: 9. The CDR3 region has the DNA TGCGCCAGCAGCCCTCCCGGACAGGGCTCCGAGCAGTACTTC. As protein: CASSPPGQGSEQYF.

This rearrangement joins TRBV12-3 or TRBV12-4 to TRBJ1-4; D is unclear. The CDR3 length is 14 residues. Trimming took 6 bases from V and 7 from J, leaving 15 bases between them. CDR3 in amino acids: CASSPGLDTEKLFF. CDR3 DNA: TGTGCCAGCAGCCCTGGACTTGACACTGAAAAACTGTTTTTT.

V usage is TRBV27 and J usage is TRBJ2-1; 12 nucleotides agree with TRBD2. The junction had 11 bases not matched to a gene; V was cut back by 5 bases and J by 9 bases. The CDR3 loop spans 16 amino acids. CDR1 and CDR2 (germline): MNHEY, SMNVEV (reference sequence). CDR3 sequence (DNA): TGTGCCAGCAGTCCCATGAGACTAGCGGGAGAAAGTGAGCAGTTCTTC. The encoded protein is CASSPMRLAGESEQFF.

This clonotype was seen only a few times. The chain is built from TRBV19 and TRBJ2-1; D call uncertain. With 5 bases removed from V and 7 bases from J, the gap between germline ends came to 15 bases. Germline CDR1 reads LNHDA; CDR2 reads SQIVND (reference sequence). The CDR3 spans 14 residues. CDR3 DNA: TGTGCCAGTAGTTGGGCCTTGTCTAGTAATGAGCAGTTCTTC. Amino acids: CASSWALSSNEQFF.

Worth noting for this clonotype: One junction end does not reproduce the germline sequence, and a read error may be involved. The chain uses TRBV20-1 and TRBJ1-5; D unresolved. Germline V CDR1 and CDR2: DFQATT, SNEGSKA (reference sequence). The CDR3 covers 11 residues. The CDR3 DNA sequence: TGTTACTGCGATAGCAATCAGCCCCAGCATTTT. This encodes CYCDSNQPQHF.

This clonotype has ten or more counts. The chain employs TRBV29-1 and TRBJ1-1; D gene ambiguous. Trimming took 2 bases from V and 0 from J, leaving 4 bases between them. The length of the CDR3 is 12 residues. In germline, CDR1 is SQVTM, CDR2 ANQGSEA. This CDR3 reads CSVETVNTEAFF. CDR3 sequence (DNA): TGCAGCGTTGAAACGGTGAACACTGAAGCTTTCTTT.

This chain links TRBV3-1 with TRBJ1-1; possibly TRBD1 for D (6 bases). The CDR3 runs 14 residues. V was cut by 4 bases and J by 1 base, with 10 bases left in between. Germline loops: CDR1 LGHDT, CDR2 YNNKEL (reference sequence). The CDR3 region is CASSLRQENTEAFF. CDR3 in DNA: TGTGCCAGCAGCCTCAGACAGGAGAACACTGAAGCTTTCTTT. The variable domain in full, completed from reference TRBV3-1 and TRBJ1-1, reads DTAVSQTPKYLVTQMGNDKSIKCEQNLGHDTMYWYKQDSKKFLKIMFSYNNKELIINETVPNRFSPKSPDKAHLNLHINSLELGDSAVYFCASSLRQENTEAFFGQGTRLTVV.

V and J are TRBV12-3 or TRBV12-4 and TRBJ2-7; 8 positions match TRBD2. The CDR3 has 16 amino acids. J gave up 5 bases and V 3 bases, and 12 bases lay outside the gene matches. The CDR3 is CASSFLAGGGGNEQYF. CDR3 sequence (DNA): TGTGCCAGCAGTTTTCTAGCGGGCGGGGGTGGAAACGAGCAGTACTTC.

This clonotype occurred a few times. This chain links TRBV7-9 with TRBJ2-1, with D possibly matching TRBD2 (6 bases). V was trimmed by 5 bases and J by 2 bases, leaving 19 bases between them. This CDR3 has 17 amino acids. Germline V gene data show CDR1 as SEHNR and CDR2 as FQNEAQ (reference sequence). The CDR3 loop is CASSPQPGDRAYNEQFF. The DNA for the CDR3 is TGTGCCAGCAGCCCCCAACCGGGAGACCGGGCCTACAATGAGCAGTTCTTC.

The chain uses TRBV7-9 and TRBJ2-7; D is unresolved. V was shortened by 5 bases and J by 3 bases, with 11 bases between the two germline ends. The length of the CDR3 is 13 residues. In germline, CDR1 is SEHNR, CDR2 FQNEAQ (reference sequence). Here the CDR3 DNA reads TGTGCCAGCAGCGTAGACCCCTTCTACGAGCAGTACTTC. This codes for CASSVDPFYEQYF.

The chain couples TRBV25-1 to TRBJ1-5, with 9 bases identical to TRBD1. J lost 3 bases, V lost 9 bases, and 3 bases had no gene match. Germline V CDR1 and CDR2: MGHDK, SYGVNS. The CDR3 runs to 13 residues. The CDR3 is CASRDRDNQPQHF. The CDR3 nucleotides read TGTGCCAGTCGGGACAGGGACAATCAGCCCCAGCATTTT.

Only a few counts were recorded for this clonotype. V and J are TRBV20-1 and TRBJ2-1; 11 nucleotides align to TRBD2. The CDR3 is 17 residues long. Germline lookup yields CDR1 DFQATT and CDR2 SNEGSKA (reference sequence). Trimming at V came to 6 bases and at J to 0 bases, leaving 10 bases not matched to a gene. CDR3 DNA sequence: TGCAGTGCCCCACTAGCGGGGGCCATAATCTCCTACAATGAGCAGTTCTTC. The encoded protein is CSAPLAGAIISYNEQFF.

This clonotype was detected a few times. The J gene is TRBJ1-4, the V gene TRBV7-9; 9 nucleotides align to TRBD1. The V and J ends lost 0 bases and 7 bases, in that order; junction bases with no gene match: 3. Per germline, CDR1 SEHNR and CDR2 FQNEAQ (reference sequence). The CDR3 contains 15 residues. CDR3 residues: CASSLAWTGVEKLFF. The CDR3 DNA reads as TGTGCCAGCAGCTTAGCCTGGACAGGGGTTGAAAAACTGTTTTTT.

The J gene is TRBJ1-2, the V gene TRBV5-1; D uncertain. Trimming shortened V by 2 bases and J by 5 bases, and 13 bases separated the two germline ends. Germline V gene sequence: CDR1 SGHRS, CDR2 YFSETQ. This CDR3 is 14 amino acids long. The CDR3 region is CASSLGGRTYGYTF. The CDR3 nucleotides are TGCGCCAGCAGCTTAGGTGGAAGGACGTATGGCTACACCTTC.

The sample holds many counts of this clonotype. The CDR3 reads CASSPTGDRYNEQFF. In DNA form, the CDR3 reads TGTGCCAGCAGTCCCACGGGGGACCGCTACAATGAGCAGTTCTTC. The rearrangement joins TRBV7-2 to TRBJ2-1, with D perhaps matching TRBD2 (6 bases). The CDR3 is 15 residues long. V was cut by 6 bases and J by 3 bases, with 15 bases left in between. Germline V gene lookup returns CDR1 SGHTA and CDR2 FQGNSA.

This sequence joins TRBV2 and TRBJ1-5; tentatively, D is TRBD1 (5 bases). There are 13 residues in the CDR3. The V gene lost 1 base and the J gene lost 12 bases, with 13 bases spanning the gap. Germline assignment: CDR1 SNHLY and CDR2 FYNNEI. CDR3 in DNA: TGTGCCAGCAGTGAAGAGGGGAAGGCGTACCAGCATTTT. It yields the protein CASSEEGKAYQHF.

This clonotype was detected a few times. The chain links TRBV6-1 to TRBJ2-1; 7 bases agree with TRBD1. The CDR3 covers 14 residues. J lost 4 bases, V lost 3 bases, and 3 bases had no gene match. CDR1 and CDR2 from the germline V gene are MNHNS and SASEGT. The CDR3 is CASSEGTDYNEQFF. The CDR3 DNA is TGTGCCAGCAGTGAGGGGACAGATTACAATGAGCAGTTCTTC.

V usage is TRBV9 and J usage is TRBJ2-7, with TRBD1 matching 8 bases. Germline V gene lookup returns CDR1 SGDLS and CDR2 YYNGEE. The CDR3 is 14 residues long. V dropped 3 bases and J dropped 3; count of bases not matched to a gene: 5. CDR3 nucleotide sequence: TGTGCCAGCAGCGGACGGACAGGGCACTACGAGCAGTACTTC. It specifies CASSGRTGHYEQYF.

In this sample, this clonotype turned up a few times. The V and J genes are TRBV5-6 and TRBJ2-2; 10 nucleotides match TRBD1. V shed 2 bases, J shed 5 bases, and the junction held 6 bases outside the gene matches. CDR3 length equals 16 residues. Germline V gene lookup returns CDR1 SGHDT and CDR2 YYEEEE. The CDR3 sequence: CASSFIDRGRTGELFF. DNA for the CDR3: TGTGCCAGCAGCTTCATCGACAGGGGGCGGACCGGGGAGCTGTTTTTT.